The 29 T cell receptor beta chains reported below all come from one sample, sequenced in a study of T-cell memory formation after mild COVID-19. TCRdb reanalysed the 5' RACE reads using MiXCR and keeps one entry per CDR3 protein. The profile shows hundreds of thousands of distinct CDR3 sequences, more than 20% of them singletons. Sequenced input: PBMCs or a T cell subset sorted from them (not recorded which). These receptors all come from an adult woman who had mild COVID-19 (a few samples of this study predate the infection). Cell type and time point are not known.

This clonotype was observed at least ten times. The chain recombines TRBV6-5 with TRBJ2-2; the match to TRBD2 covers 7 bases. Germline-derived CDR1 and CDR2 are MNHEY and SVGAGI. Trimming at V came to 3 bases and at J to 3 bases, leaving 7 bases not matched to a gene. The CDR3 runs 16 residues. The CDR3 loop reads CASSYLGTTYTGELFF. DNA of the CDR3: TGTGCCAGCAGTTATCTCGGGACTACCTACACCGGGGAGCTGTTTTTT.

The rearrangement links TRBV4-2 to TRBJ2-3, with TRBD2 matching 10 bases. The CDR3 runs 16 residues. The V gene's germline CDR1 is LGHNA and CDR2 YNFKEQ. V lost 5 bases, J lost 2 bases, and 7 bases stayed unmatched. This CDR3 is CASSLAGGGFTDTQYF. The CDR3 DNA follows: TGTGCCAGCAGCTTAGCGGGGGGTGGGTTCACAGATACGCAGTATTTT.

This rearrangement joins TRBV5-1 to TRBJ2-3; 8 nucleotides match TRBD1. The trim removed 1 base at V and 4 bases at J, leaving 2 bases unmatched. Germline CDR1 and CDR2: SGHRS and YFSETQ. The CDR3 length is 14 residues. CDR3 nucleotides: TGCGCCAGCAGCTTGTCGACAGGGGCAGATACGCAGTATTTT. As protein: CASSLSTGADTQYF.

A few counts support this clonotype. The rearrangement links TRBV5-4 to TRBJ2-5, with TRBD1 matching 9 bases. CDR3 length: 15 residues. Losses at the gene ends were 0 bases for V and 5 bases for J; bases not matched to a gene: 5. The germline V gene has CDR1 SGHNT and CDR2 YYREEE (reference sequence). CDR3 region: CASSLVQGAWETQYF. CDR3 bases: TGTGCCAGCAGCTTGGTACAGGGGGCGTGGGAGACCCAGTACTTC.

This rearrangement joins TRBV4-2 to TRBJ1-4; no reliable D call. The CDR3 covers 16 residues. Trimming removed 4 bases from V and 4 bases from J, with 16 bases in between. CDR1 LGHNA and CDR2 YNFKEQ come from the germline V gene. Written as DNA, the CDR3 is TGTGCCAGCAGCCCGAGGCCCCAGTCAGTTAATGAAAAACTGTTTTTT. This sequence encodes CASSPRPQSVNEKLFF.

The sample holds a few counts of this clonotype. The chain recombines TRBV24-1 with TRBJ2-2, with D possibly being TRBD1 or TRBD2 (5 bases each). V was shortened by 3 bases and J by 3 bases, with 10 bases between the two germline ends. This CDR3 region has 15 residues. CDR1 is KGHDR and CDR2 is SFDVKD in the germline V gene. CDR3 nucleotides: TGTGCCACCAGTGATGTCCCGGGACACACCGGGGAGCTGTTTTTT. It is translated as CATSDVPGHTGELFF.

The V call is TRBV5-1, the J call TRBJ2-1, with D hard to call. CDR1 is SGHRS and CDR2 is YFSETQ in the germline V gene. The CDR3 runs to 15 residues. V was trimmed by 0 bases and J by 3 bases, leaving 10 bases between them. DNA for the CDR3: TGCGCCAGCAGCTTGGTAGGAGAAAACTACAATGAGCAGTTCTTC. Translation gives CASSLVGENYNEQFF. Together with reference TRBV5-1 and TRBJ2-1, the CDR3 gives the full variable domain: KAGVTQTPRYLIKTRGQQVTLSCSPISGHRSVSWYQQTPGQGLQFLFEYFSETQRNKGNFPGRFSGRQFSNSRSEMNVSTLELGDSALYLCASSLVGENYNEQFFGPGTRLTVL.

Only a few counts were recorded for this clonotype. CDR3 sequence (DNA): TGTGCCAGCACCACCGCCTACAATGAGCAGTTCTTC. This sequence encodes CASTTAYNEQFF. This chain connects TRBV7-8 to TRBJ2-1; D is uncertain. The CDR3 covers 12 residues. V dropped 7 bases and J dropped 2 bases, with 6 bases sitting between them. The V gene's germline CDR1 is SGHVS and CDR2 FQNEAQ.

The chain uses TRBV10-3 and TRBJ1-6, with a weak D call TRBD1 (6 bases). The CDR3 contains 15 residues. Germline V gene data show CDR1 as ENHRY and CDR2 as SYGVKD. Trimming shortened V by 0 bases and J by 9 bases, and 12 bases separated the two germline ends. This CDR3 reads CAISESGGERSPLHF. The CDR3 bases are TGTGCCATCAGTGAGTCGGGGGGCGAGCGTTCACCCCTCCACTTT.

The CDR3: CASSQESTSGGGSYNEQFF. CDR3 nucleotide sequence: TGTGCCAGCAGCCAAGAATCGACTAGCGGGGGGGGCTCCTACAATGAGCAGTTCTTC. This chain joins TRBV4-2 and TRBJ2-1, with 14 positions matching TRBD2. The CDR3 runs 19 residues. In germline, CDR1 is LGHNA, CDR2 YNFKEQ. Trimming removed 0 bases from V and 0 bases from J; junction bases left unmatched: 4.

The V call is TRBV4-1, the J call TRBJ1-1, with D unclear. V lost 0 bases and J lost 1, with 6 bases in between. Germline-derived CDR1 and CDR2 are MGHRA and YSYEKL. CDR3 size: 14 residues. The CDR3: CASSQDHKNTEAFF. The CDR3 region has the DNA TGCGCCAGCAGCCAAGATCACAAGAACACTGAAGCTTTCTTT.

This clonotype has a count of ten or more. The chain uses TRBV3-1 and TRBJ2-1; D unresolved. V was pared by 4 bases and J by 3 bases, with 4 bases between. The germline V gene encodes CDR1 LGHDT and CDR2 YNNKEL (reference sequence). This CDR3 contains 12 residues. CDR3 region: CASSRGYNEQFF. DNA of the CDR3: TGTGCCAGCAGCCGGGGCTACAATGAGCAGTTCTTC.

The rearrangement uses TRBV7-6 and TRBJ1-1; D unclear. Germline CDR1 SGHVS, CDR2 FNYEAQ. The V gene lost 5 bases and the J gene lost 7 bases, with 11 bases spanning the gap. The CDR3 spans 12 residues. The CDR3 is CASSQAGGEAFF. The DNA for the CDR3 is TGTGCCAGCAGCCAGGCGGGTGGTGAAGCTTTCTTT.

This clonotype has a handful of counts. V and J are TRBV28 and TRBJ1-2; TRBD1 matches at 9 bases. Germline CDR1 is MDHEN and CDR2 is SYDVKM. The CDR3 totals 15 residues. The junction had 7 bases not matched to a gene; V was cut back by 5 bases and J by 3 bases. In DNA, the CDR3 is TGTGCCAGCAGTGCAGACAGGGGGGTTCACTATGGCTACACCTTC. The encoded protein is CASSADRGVHYGYTF.

This clonotype occurred many times. The CDR3: CASSPGTSGTGELFF. Here the CDR3 DNA reads TGCGCCAGCAGCCCTGGGACTAGCGGGACCGGGGAGCTGTTTTTT. The gene calls are TRBV5-1 and TRBJ2-2; TRBD2 matches 12 bases. J gave up 5 bases and V 4 bases, and 3 bases lay outside the gene matches. CDR3 length equals 15 residues. In germline, CDR1 is SGHRS, CDR2 YFSETQ.

The DNA of the CDR3 is TGTGCCAGCAGCTTTCAGGGGCCTGGCGAGCAGTACTTC. Translated, it gives CASSFQGPGEQYF. V and J are TRBV7-9 and TRBJ2-7; D perhaps matches TRBD1 (6 bases). The CDR3 extends over 13 amino acids. With 3 bases removed from V and 6 bases from J, the gap between germline ends came to 12 bases. Germline CDR1 SEHNR, CDR2 FQNEAQ (reference sequence).

This clonotype was recorded a few times. The V and J genes are TRBV20-1 and TRBJ2-1; D not certain. The ends were cut back, 5 bases at V and 12 bases at J, with 11 bases in the middle. CDR1 is DFQATT and CDR2 is SNEGSKA in the germline V gene (reference sequence). CDR3 length: 10 residues. CDR3 DNA sequence: TGCAGTGCTGTACTATGGACGCAGTTCTTC. The encoded protein is CSAVLWTQFF.

This clonotype was seen ten or more times. The chain links TRBV4-2 to TRBJ2-5; no firm D call. This CDR3 has 13 amino acids. The V gene's germline CDR1 is LGHNA and CDR2 YNFKEQ. V lost 6 bases, J lost 1 base, and 9 bases lay in between. CDR3 in amino acids: CASRRDVQETQYF. The CDR3 DNA reads TGTGCCAGCAGAAGGGATGTCCAAGAGACCCAGTACTTC.

This clonotype was detected a few times. The V and J genes are TRBV6-2 or TRBV6-3 and TRBJ2-7; possible D gene TRBD2, 6 bases. V lost 2 bases and J 3 bases, leaving 11 bases between the germline ends. This CDR3 comprises 14 residues. Germline CDR1 MNHEY, CDR2 SVGEGT. CDR3 loop: CASSYREKYYEQYF. The CDR3 DNA reads as TGTGCCAGCAGTTACCGGGAGAAGTACTACGAGCAGTACTTC.

The rearrangement joins TRBV7-3 to TRBJ2-1, with a possible D match to TRBD2 (5 bases). The germline V gene has CDR1 SGHTA and CDR2 FQGTGA. The CDR3 consists of 17 residues. The V and J ends lost 1 base and 2 bases respectively, with 15 bases between them. CDR3 sequence reads: CASSLIGSLGAYNEQFF. CDR3 sequence (DNA): TGTGCCAGCAGCTTAATCGGATCCCTCGGGGCCTACAATGAGCAGTTCTTC. The entire variable domain, with the rest obtained from reference TRBV7-3 and TRBJ2-1, is as follows: GAGVSQTPSNKVTEKGKYVELRCDPISGHTALYWYRQSLGQGPEFLIYFQGTGAADDSGLPNDRFFAVRPEGSVSTLKIQRTERGDSAVYLCASSLIGSLGAYNEQFFGPGTRLTVL.

This clonotype turned up a few times. This rearrangement joins TRBV7-8 to TRBJ2-1, with 10 bases that match TRBD2. CDR3 size: 16 residues. Unmatched junction bases numbered 13, after V lost 5 bases and J lost 9 bases. In germline, CDR1 is SGHVS, CDR2 FQNEAQ. The CDR3 DNA is TGTGCCAGCAGCCGAACGACAGCGGGGGGGGCGATTGAGCAGTTCTTC. It is translated as CASSRTTAGGAIEQFF.

In this sample, this clonotype turned up many times. The genes are TRBV14 and TRBJ2-1; D is unresolved. CDR3 length: 15 amino acids. Germline assignment: CDR1 SGHDN and CDR2 FVKESK. Trimming removed 1 base from V and 7 bases from J, with 14 bases in between. The CDR3 here is CASSQVRTLVNEQFF. CDR3 bases: TGTGCCAGCAGCCAAGTTCGAACTCTAGTAAATGAGCAGTTCTTC.

This clonotype was counted only a few times. The chain carries TRBV7-9 and TRBJ2-1, with 8 bases identical to TRBD2. The CDR3 loop spans 14 amino acids. From germline, CDR1 is SEHNR and CDR2 FQNEAQ (reference sequence). Trimming took 7 bases from V and 5 from J; bases not matched to a gene: 7. This CDR3 is CASISPLADNEQFF. For the CDR3, the DNA is TGTGCCAGCATCAGCCCACTAGCGGACAATGAGCAGTTCTTC.

This clonotype was found a few times. The genes are TRBV20-1 and TRBJ2-7, with a possible D match to TRBD2 (5 bases). Trimming took off 3 bases at V and 2 bases at J, with 14 bases between the two ends. Germline V lookup: CDR1 DFQATT, CDR2 SNEGSKA (reference sequence). The CDR3 sequence is 14 residues long. The CDR3 here is CSARRPGEPYEQYF. CDR3 in DNA: TGCAGTGCTAGGCGGCCCGGGGAGCCCTACGAGCAGTACTTC.

Only a few counts were recorded for this clonotype. The rearrangement joins TRBV7-9 to TRBJ2-5, with 13 bases aligning to TRBD2. The germline V gene encodes CDR1 SEHNR and CDR2 FQNEAQ (reference sequence). The CDR3 has 20 residues. J gave up 2 bases and V 2 bases, and 14 bases lay outside the gene matches. The CDR3 DNA reads TGTGCCAGCAGCTTATCACGCTGGGGACTAGCGGGAATCGGGCAAGAGACCCAGTACTTC. Translating gives CASSLSRWGLAGIGQETQYF.

This clonotype turned up a few times. This chain joins TRBV6-5 and TRBJ2-5; TRBD1 is a possible D gene (8 bases). Trimming left V 5 bases short and J 4 bases short, with 17 bases between. Germline CDR1 is MNHEY and CDR2 is SVGAGI. CDR3 length: 15 residues. The CDR3 reads CASSPGQGGTETQYF. CDR3 sequence (DNA): TGTGCCAGCAGTCCAGGACAGGGAGGGACAGAGACCCAGTACTTC.

A few counts support this clonotype. V and J are TRBV4-3 and TRBJ2-1; D is unclear. Germline V gene sequence: CDR1 LGHNA, CDR2 YSLEER. CDR3 length equals 15 residues. V was cut by 5 bases and J by 2 bases, with 13 bases left in between. CDR3 in amino acids: CASSFRRRPYNEQFF. In DNA form, the CDR3 reads TGCGCCAGCAGCTTCCGACGGAGACCCTACAATGAGCAGTTCTTC.

This clonotype showed up just a few times. The rearrangement links TRBV5-1 to TRBJ2-7; no reliable D call. V was clipped by 0 bases and J by 5 bases, with 15 bases between them. The germline V gene encodes CDR1 SGHRS and CDR2 YFSETQ. The CDR3 totals 15 residues. DNA of the CDR3: TGCGCCAGCAGCTTGGAAGCAGGAGCAATGGACGAGCAGTACTTC. This translates into CASSLEAGAMDEQYF.

This clonotype has more than one count but fewer than ten. J is TRBJ1-4 and V is TRBV7-2; a possible D gene is TRBD1 (5 bases). CDR1 and CDR2 (germline): SGHTA, FQGNSA. Trimming shortened V by 4 bases and J by 4 bases, and 16 bases separated the two germline ends. This CDR3 has 16 residues. CDR3 sequence: CASSYSRESFNEKLFF. For the CDR3, the DNA is TGTGCCAGCAGCTACTCCAGGGAAAGCTTTAATGAAAAACTGTTTTTT.